Presented here are 21 T cell receptor beta chains from one specimen sequenced in a study of blood T cell repertoires in COVID-19. Method: immunoSEQ multiplex PCR; TCRdb's copy keeps in-frame clones and lacks some. The data contain over 300,000 clones, more than 75% of them singletons. Sequenced: PBMCs or T cells enriched from blood (not recorded which). The source is a woman aged 18-29 years who had recovered from COVID-19.

This sequence joins TRBV5-1 and TRBJ2-1; 7 bases line up with TRBD1. The V segment lost 4 bases and the J segment 0 bases; nucleotides outside the gene matches: 19. The germline gives CDR1 SGHRS, CDR2 YFSETQ. The CDR3 contains 20 residues. CDR3 DNA: TGCGCCAGCAGCCTCCCGTCGGGACAGCGAAGCATCAACTCCTACAATGAGCAGTTCTTC. Translation gives CASSLPSGQRSINSYNEQFF.

This clone was seen just once. The chain is built from TRBV9 and TRBJ2-3; 7 nucleotides match TRBD2. The V gene's germline CDR1 is SGDLS and CDR2 YYNGEE. After removal of 4 bases from V and 6 bases from J, the junction contained 8 bases not matched to a gene. The CDR3 spans 14 residues. The CDR3 DNA reads as TGTGCCAGCAGCAATTGGAGGGGAGGGGATACGCAGTATTTT. Its protein is CASSNWRGGDTQYF. Supplemented by reference TRBV9 and TRBJ2-3, the full variable domain reads DSGVTQTPKHLITATGQRVTLRCSPRSGDLSVYWYQQSLDQGLQFLIQYYNGEERAKGNILERFSAQQFPDLHSELNLSSLELGDSALYFCASSNWRGGDTQYFGPGTRLTVL.

This clone was counted once. The J gene is TRBJ1-2, the V gene TRBV30; D is unclear. Trimming removed 0 bases from V and 4 bases from J, with 12 bases in between. CDR1 and CDR2 (germline): GTSNPN, SVGIG (reference sequence). The CDR3 is made up of 14 amino acids. The CDR3 DNA follows: TGTGCCTGGAGTGTAGGAGGATTAGGCTATGGCTACACCTTC. This translates into CAWSVGGLGYGYTF.

This sequence joins TRBV28 and TRBJ1-4, with 9 bases identical to TRBD1. The V gene end was trimmed by 2 bases and the J gene end by 3 bases; junction bases not matched to a gene: 13. This CDR3 is 19 amino acids long. The germline V gene encodes CDR1 MDHEN and CDR2 SYDVKM. CDR3 protein: CASSLQSGQGRGSNEKLFF. The DNA for the CDR3 is TGTGCCAGCAGTTTACAGAGTGGACAGGGGAGAGGGTCTAATGAAAAACTGTTTTTT.

This clone was recorded a few times. The chain links TRBV5-1 to TRBJ1-2, with D perhaps TRBD1 (6 bases). CDR3 length: 13 amino acids. Germline loops: CDR1 SGHRS, CDR2 YFSETQ. Trimming took 5 bases from V and 3 from J, leaving 11 bases between them. The CDR3 reads CASSTGYDYGYTF. CDR3 nucleotide sequence: TGCGCCAGCAGTACAGGGTACGACTATGGCTACACCTTC.

The genes are TRBV4-1 and TRBJ1-4; D may be TRBD1 (6 bases). CDR1 and CDR2 (germline): MGHRA, YSYEKL. Trimming took 6 bases from V and 7 from J, leaving 18 bases between them. The CDR3 sequence is 15 residues long. The CDR3 sequence is CASRTFQGKGEKLFF. The CDR3 nucleotides are TGCGCCAGCAGGACATTTCAGGGGAAGGGTGAAAAACTGTTTTTT.

The chain has TRBV4-1 and TRBJ1-5, with no clear D. CDR1 and CDR2 (germline): MGHRA, YSYEKL. V lost 4 bases and J lost 5, with 12 bases in between. This CDR3 comprises 14 residues. CDR3 sequence reads: CASSRTAGDQPQHF. CDR3 coding DNA: TGCGCCAGCAGCCGTACGGCGGGAGATCAGCCCCAGCATTTT.

The chain has TRBV7-3 and TRBJ1-1, with 12 bases lining up with TRBD1. Germline V gives CDR1 SGHTA, CDR2 FQGTGA. V gave up 2 bases and J gave up 1 base; unmatched junction bases: 5. There are 17 residues in the CDR3. The CDR3 reads CASSLGDRGHENTEAFF. CDR3 nucleotides: TGTGCCAGCAGCTTAGGGGACAGGGGGCATGAGAACACTGAAGCTTTCTTT.

This clone was found once. The V gene is TRBV29-1, the J gene TRBJ1-1; 8 bases are shared with TRBD1. The CDR3 has 17 residues. J lost 0 bases, V lost 2 bases, and 11 bases had no gene match. Germline CDR1 is SQVTM and CDR2 is ANQGSEA. The DNA for the CDR3 is TGCAGCGTTGAATATATTATTACAGGGGGGATGAACACTGAAGCTTTCTTT. Amino acids: CSVEYIITGGMNTEAFF.

In the case of this clone: At one end, the junction sequence differs from germline, possibly due to a read error. The CDR3 nucleotides read TGTGCCACCACCAGACCAGCTAACTATGGCTACACCTTC. Residues: CATTRPANYGYTF. The gene calls are TRBV15 and TRBJ1-2; D is unresolved. CDR3 length: 13 amino acids. Germline assignment: CDR1 LNHNV and CDR2 YYDKDF (reference sequence).

The chain couples TRBV5-1 to TRBJ1-5; D ambiguous. V lost 0 bases, J lost 3 bases, and 4 bases lay in between. The CDR3 has 13 residues. Germline V lookup: CDR1 SGHRS, CDR2 YFSETQ. CDR3 in amino acids: CASSLEANQPQHF. Written as DNA, the CDR3 is TGCGCCAGCAGCTTGGAAGCCAATCAGCCCCAGCATTTT.

The chain employs TRBV7-3 and TRBJ2-1; D is perhaps TRBD2 (5 bases). V was cut by 5 bases and J by 7 bases, with 12 bases left in between. The CDR3 covers 13 residues. Germline V gives CDR1 SGHTA, CDR2 FQGTGA. The CDR3 DNA is TGTGCCAGCAGCCCTGTGACGGGGAATGAGCAGTTCTTC. It codes for CASSPVTGNEQFF.

The chain joins TRBV10-3 to TRBJ1-4; D uncertain. There are 13 residues in the CDR3. V was pared by 4 bases and J by 5 bases, with 8 bases between. The germline CDR1 and CDR2 sequences are ENHRY and SYGVKD. CDR3 sequence (DNA): TGTGCCATCAGTGGCCCGCGGAATGAAAAACTGTTTTTT. Its translation: CAISGPRNEKLFF.

The chain couples TRBV28 to TRBJ2-5; D is possibly TRBD2 (6 bases). Germline CDR1 reads MDHEN; CDR2 reads SYDVKM. V lost 5 bases to trimming and J lost 4 bases, with 11 bases between them. The CDR3 has 13 residues. This chain's CDR3 is CASSPTGRETQYF. CDR3 nucleotide sequence: TGTGCCAGCAGTCCGACCGGGAGAGAGACCCAGTACTTC.

The CDR3 spells CAWSVRTASKRTEAFF. Written as DNA, the CDR3 is TGTGCCTGGAGTGTACGTACCGCTTCGAAGCGGACTGAAGCTTTCTTT. The gene calls are TRBV30 and TRBJ1-1; D is undetermined. Germline V gives CDR1 GTSNPN, CDR2 SVGIG (reference sequence). The ends were cut back, 0 bases at V and 5 bases at J, with 19 bases in the middle. CDR3 length: 16 residues.

The chain employs TRBV5-1 and TRBJ1-5, with 11 nucleotides matching TRBD1. The germline CDR1 and CDR2 sequences are SGHRS and YFSETQ. V dropped 3 bases and J dropped 9; count of bases not matched to a gene: 8. The CDR3 sequence is 15 residues long. The CDR3 DNA reads as TGCGCCAGCAGCTCCGGACAGGGGGCATTTGCGCCCCAGCATTTT. Its protein product is CASSSGQGAFAPQHF.

The chain is built from TRBV28 and TRBJ1-5; D is unresolved. The V end was cut by 6 bases, the J end by 0 bases, with 12 bases between. This CDR3 spans 15 amino acids. CDR1 MDHEN and CDR2 SYDVKM come from the germline V gene. CDR3: CASSPWAISNQPQHF. The CDR3 DNA sequence: TGTGCCAGCAGCCCCTGGGCGATTAGCAATCAGCCCCAGCATTTT.

The chain has TRBV5-1 and TRBJ2-2; D is perhaps TRBD2 (5 bases). This CDR3 is built from 15 residues. Germline lookup yields CDR1 SGHRS and CDR2 YFSETQ. V was shortened by 2 bases and J by 1 base, with 9 bases between the two germline ends. As DNA, the CDR3 is TGCGCCAGCAGCTTAGCGGCTCAGAACACCGGGGAGCTGTTTTTT. This encodes CASSLAAQNTGELFF. Drawing the rest from reference TRBV5-1 and TRBJ2-2, the complete variable domain is KAGVTQTPRYLIKTRGQQVTLSCSPISGHRSVSWYQQTPGQGLQFLFEYFSETQRNKGNFPGRFSGRQFSNSRSEMNVSTLELGDSALYLCASSLAAQNTGELFFGEGSRLTVL.

The V call is TRBV19, the J call TRBJ2-1; TRBD2 matches 9 bases. Trimming cost V 3 bases and J 1 base; bases outside gene matches: 13. Germline V gene sequence: CDR1 LNHDA, CDR2 SQIVND (reference sequence). This CDR3 has 19 residues. The CDR3 here is CASSIQLAGTIMSYNEQFF. CDR3 nucleotide sequence: TGTGCCAGTAGTATTCAGCTAGCGGGAACCATCATGTCCTACAATGAGCAGTTCTTC.

The V and J genes are TRBV7-2 and TRBJ2-7; D gene ambiguous. Trimming removed 5 bases from V and 0 bases from J, with 17 bases in between. CDR1 and CDR2 from the germline V gene are SGHTA and FQGNSA. This CDR3 spans 16 amino acids. The CDR3: CASSQEPPASSYEQYF. Written as DNA, the CDR3 is TGTGCCAGCAGCCAAGAACCCCCAGCTAGCTCCTACGAGCAGTACTTC.

V is TRBV3-1 (or the pseudogene TRBV3-2) and J is TRBJ2-1; 15 positions agree with TRBD2. The CDR3 is made up of 17 amino acids. Trimming at V came to 0 bases and at J to 9 bases, leaving 6 bases not matched to a gene. In germline, CDR1 is LGHDT, CDR2 YNNKEL (reference sequence). This CDR3 reads CASSQDRGLAGGGEQFF. The CDR3 DNA reads as TGTGCCAGCAGCCAAGATCGGGGACTAGCGGGGGGTGGTGAGCAGTTCTTC.